A single sample gave rise to the 22 T cell receptor beta chains below, sequenced in a study of blood T cell repertoires in COVID-19. Using immunoSEQ multiplex PCR, the repertoire was profiled, and TCRdb retains in-frame clones only, with some absent. The sample shows 450,000 or so clones, roughly nine tenths of them seen only once. Sequencing was done on a sample of peripheral blood. These receptor sequences come from a man between 18 and 35 years old with COVID-19, enrolled during active disease.

The rearrangement joins TRBV9 to TRBJ2-2; 9 bases match TRBD1. J lost 7 bases, V lost 3 bases, and 7 bases had no gene match. The V gene's germline CDR1 is SGDLS and CDR2 YYNGEE. The CDR3 extends over 15 amino acids. The CDR3 DNA follows: TGTGCCAGCAGCGGGGACAGGGCTCTTGGCGGGGAGCTGTTTTTT. Protein product: CASSGDRALGGELFF.

The chain recombines TRBV9 with TRBJ2-7; D not certain. Germline V gives CDR1 SGDLS, CDR2 YYNGEE. This CDR3 is 14 amino acids long. Trimming removed 2 bases from V and 0 bases from J, with 9 bases in between. CDR3 amino acids: CASSVTGSSYEQYF. The CDR3, as DNA: TGTGCCAGCAGCGTGACGGGTTCCTCCTACGAGCAGTACTTC.

This sequence joins TRBV7-5 and TRBJ1-5; TRBD1 was called by the table and not checked on the DNA. TRBV7-5 is a pseudogene. This CDR3 has 16 residues. The CDR3, as DNA: TGTGTCAGAAGCTTCGGACAAACCCATAGCAATCAGCCCCAGCATTTT. This gives the protein CVRSFGQTHSNQPQHF.

The chain joins TRBV27 to TRBJ2-5; D is possibly TRBD1 (5 bases). V lost 5 bases and J lost 3, with 10 bases in between. Looked up from germline, CDR1 is MNHEY and CDR2 is SMNVEV (reference sequence). CDR3 length equals 13 residues. CDR3 bases: TGTGCCAGCAGTGTAGACAGAGAAGAGACCCAGTACTTC. This sequence encodes CASSVDREETQYF.

This chain links TRBV19 with TRBJ2-7, with 9 bases fitting TRBD2. Germline CDR1 is LNHDA and CDR2 is SQIVND (reference sequence). CDR3 length: 15 amino acids. V shed 5 bases and J 3 bases; nucleotides not matched to a gene: 8. CDR3 in amino acids: CASSSTGTSSYEQYF. The CDR3 DNA reads TGTGCCAGTAGTTCGACCGGGACTAGCAGCTACGAGCAGTACTTC.

The chain carries TRBV5-1 and TRBJ2-7; TRBD2 aligns across 8 bases. Losses at the gene ends were 4 bases for V and 2 bases for J; bases not matched to a gene: 11. CDR1 and CDR2 from the germline V gene are SGHRS and YFSETQ. CDR3 length: 16 residues. Here the CDR3 reads CASSPDGGGLAYEQYF. The CDR3 DNA reads as TGCGCCAGCAGCCCGGACGGGGGGGGGCTCGCCTACGAGCAGTACTTC. Full variable domain (missing parts from reference TRBV5-1 and TRBJ2-7): KAGVTQTPRYLIKTRGQQVTLSCSPISGHRSVSWYQQTPGQGLQFLFEYFSETQRNKGNFPGRFSGRQFSNSRSEMNVSTLELGDSALYLCASSPDGGGLAYEQYFGPGTRLTVT.

This clone showed up just once. J is TRBJ2-7 and V is TRBV7-9, with 11 bases identical to TRBD2. The CDR3 length is 15 residues. With 5 bases clipped from V and 6 bases from J, the junction kept 9 bases outside the gene matches. Germline-derived CDR1 and CDR2 are SEHNR and FQNEAQ (reference sequence). The CDR3 nucleotides are TGTGCCAGCAGCCACCTTACTAGCGGGAGTTTCGAGCAGTACTTC. Translation gives CASSHLTSGSFEQYF.

The V gene is TRBV5-4, the J gene TRBJ2-7; D gene ambiguous. The CDR3 contains 15 residues. Trimming pared 0 bases from V and 0 bases from J, leaving 10 bases between. Germline V gene data show CDR1 as SGHNT and CDR2 as YYREEE (reference sequence). The CDR3 loop reads CASSLGQENSYEQYF. CDR3 in DNA: TGTGCCAGCAGCTTGGGTCAGGAAAACTCCTACGAGCAGTACTTC.

This clone was observed a single time. The V call is TRBV6-1, the J call TRBJ2-7, with a tentative D call TRBD1 (5 bases). V lost 1 base and J lost 3, with 16 bases in between. The CDR3 consists of 16 residues. Germline lookup yields CDR1 MNHNS and CDR2 SASEGT. The DNA of the CDR3 is TGTGCCAGCAGTGAAGTCCAGGGAAGAAAGTACTACGAGCAGTACTTC. Translating it yields CASSEVQGRKYYEQYF.

The rearrangement uses TRBV10-2 and TRBJ1-1; D is unresolved. The CDR3 loop spans 15 amino acids. The V gene's germline CDR1 is WSHSY and CDR2 SAAADI. V shed 0 bases and J shed 3 bases, with 11 bases lying between them. CDR3 in DNA: TGCGCCAGCAGTGAGTCGAGGGTGGGTTACACTGAAGCTTTCTTT. Its protein product is CASSESRVGYTEAFF.

The chain uses TRBV28 and TRBJ1-6; 8 nucleotides agree with TRBD1. Germline assignment: CDR1 MDHEN and CDR2 SYDVKM. The length of the CDR3 is 15 residues. Trimming cost V 6 bases and J 4 bases; bases outside gene matches: 5. The CDR3 protein is CASSPGQAYNSPLHF. The CDR3 DNA follows: TGTGCCAGCAGCCCGGGACAGGCTTATAATTCACCCCTCCACTTT.

The chain recombines TRBV7-9 with TRBJ1-2; no reliable D call. This CDR3 has 13 residues. Germline V gene sequence: CDR1 SEHNR, CDR2 FQNEAQ (reference sequence). With 5 bases removed from V and 0 bases from J, the gap between germline ends came to 7 bases. DNA of the CDR3: TGTGCCAGCAGCCAAACAGCTAACTATGGCTACACCTTC. Amino acids: CASSQTANYGYTF.

The V gene is TRBV11-2, the J gene TRBJ2-5, with 8 bases fitting TRBD1. The CDR3 spans 13 residues. V lost 5 bases and J lost 1; bases outside the gene matches: 0. The germline V gene encodes CDR1 SGHAT and CDR2 FQNNGV. The DNA of the CDR3 is TGTGCCAGCAGCGGGACAGGCCAAGAGACCCAGTACTTC. Translated: CASSGTGQETQYF.

V usage is TRBV19 and J usage is TRBJ1-1; TRBD1 agrees at 10 bases. V shed 4 bases, J shed 11 bases, and the junction held 4 bases outside the gene matches. There are 12 residues in the CDR3. Germline V gene sequence: CDR1 LNHDA, CDR2 SQIVND (reference sequence). Here the CDR3 DNA reads TGTGCCAGTAGTAGGGACAGGGGAGACGCTTTCTTT. Residues: CASSRDRGDAFF. The entire variable domain, with the rest obtained from reference TRBV19 and TRBJ1-1, is as follows: DGGITQSPKYLFRKEGQNVTLSCEQNLNHDAMYWYRQDPGQGLRLIYYSQIVNDFQKGDIAEGYSVSREKKESFPLTVTSAQKNPTAFYLCASSRDRGDAFFGQGTRLTVV.

The chain couples TRBV19 to TRBJ1-1, with TRBD1 matching 7 bases. V dropped 4 bases and J dropped 1; count of bases not matched to a gene: 9. Germline-derived CDR1 and CDR2 are LNHDA and SQIVND (reference sequence). The CDR3 covers 16 residues. CDR3 protein: CASSNLPGQKNTEAFF. DNA for the CDR3: TGTGCCAGTAGTAACCTCCCGGGACAGAAGAACACTGAAGCTTTCTTT.

This rearrangement joins TRBV10-2 to TRBJ2-3; no reliable D call. V was shortened by 8 bases and J by 2 bases, with 17 bases between the two germline ends. CDR1 is WSHSY and CDR2 is SAAADI in the germline V gene. This CDR3 spans 15 amino acids. The CDR3 DNA reads TGCGCCAGCGCTTTGAGGCCGAAATTCACAGATACGCAGTATTTT. Translated, it gives CASALRPKFTDTQYF.

This clone has just one count. This chain connects TRBV19 to TRBJ2-5; tentative D call: TRBD2 (6 bases). The V end lost 7 bases, the J end lost 2 bases, and 11 bases lay between the germline ends. CDR1 LNHDA and CDR2 SQIVND come from the germline V gene (reference sequence). The CDR3 extends over 13 amino acids. CDR3 in DNA: TGTGCCAGTACCGGGACTCCTCAAGAGACCCAGTACTTC. This encodes CASTGTPQETQYF.

The CDR3 region has the DNA TGTGCCAGCAGCGCCCAGGCCGGACAGCGACGGGAGACCCAGTACTTC. Its protein product is CASSAQAGQRRETQYF. V and J are TRBV7-9 and TRBJ2-5, with D maybe TRBD1 (6 bases). Germline assignment: CDR1 SEHNR and CDR2 FQNEAQ (reference sequence). The CDR3 has 16 amino acids. Trimming took 5 bases from V and 5 from J, leaving 21 bases between them.

The rearrangement links TRBV27 to TRBJ1-5; D might be TRBD1 (6 bases). V lost 3 bases and J lost 4, with 13 bases in between. Per the germline V gene, CDR1 is MNHEY and CDR2 is SMNVEV (reference sequence). The CDR3 is 15 amino acids. CDR3 loop: CASSFAGATNQPQHF. CDR3 DNA: TGTGCCAGCAGTTTCGCAGGGGCTACAAATCAGCCCCAGCATTTT.

The chain employs TRBV5-4 and TRBJ2-3; D remains unclear. Trimming shortened V by 3 bases and J by 0 bases, and 8 bases separated the two germline ends. Germline V CDR1 and CDR2: SGHNT, YYREEE (reference sequence). CDR3 length equals 14 residues. CDR3 amino acids: CASSSPQSTDTQYF. The DNA of the CDR3 is TGTGCCAGCAGCTCGCCCCAGAGCACAGATACGCAGTATTTT.

This chain joins TRBV6-2 or TRBV6-3 and TRBJ2-1; no reliable D call. The CDR3 is made up of 17 amino acids. CDR1 and CDR2 from the germline V gene are MNHEY and SVGEGT. V shed 6 bases and J shed 4 bases, with 22 bases lying between them. The CDR3 here is CASSHRPRTLFYNEQFF. CDR3 bases: TGTGCCAGCAGCCATAGACCTAGAACTTTATTTTACAATGAGCAGTTCTTC.

The chain has TRBV7-9 and TRBJ1-1, with D possibly matching TRBD1 (6 bases). CDR3 size: 17 residues. V was pared by 0 bases and J by 6 bases, with 20 bases between. Germline V gene sequence: CDR1 SEHNR, CDR2 FQNEAQ (reference sequence). This chain's CDR3 is CASSLAVLGEQGAEAFF. The CDR3 nucleotides are TGTGCCAGCAGCTTAGCAGTTCTGGGAGAACAGGGTGCTGAAGCTTTCTTT.